This T cell receptor beta chain emerged from a study of blood T cell repertoires in COVID-19. Whole-study context: The origin of the acute and convalescent COVID-19 samples was the United States, Italy and Spain. The analysed material was cDNA or gDNA that came from T cells, B-cell-depleted T cells, or PBMCs.

In the authors' workflow: The authors estimated nucleated cell counts from reference gene primer amplification. Assay: immunoSEQ multiplex PCR; the TCRdb copy retains only in-frame clones and omits some. V and J calls and clone size are as listed in that table; D and trimming were resolved from the DNA. The table records over 350,000 clones, just under 90% of them present only once. Recovered status in Cohort 3 required two negative PCRs, clearance, or symptom resolution. The CDR3 consists of 14 residues. V was cut by 2 bases and J by 7 bases, with 15 bases left in between. Germline V CDR1 and CDR2: LGHDT, YNNKEL (reference sequence).

This TCR was sampled from a woman in her forties or fifties who had recovered from COVID-19. Source material: PBMCs or T cells enriched from blood (not recorded which). V gene TRBV3-1 (or the pseudogene TRBV3-2) combines with J gene TRBJ2-7; no clear D gene. CDR3 nucleotide sequence: TGTGCCAGCAGCCAATTAACATCTGGCGGAGAGCAGTACTTC. It is translated as CASSQLTSGGEQYF.